The clone carrying this T cell receptor delta chain was counted between two and nine times. Its target is unknown. Germline values: CDR1 TSWWSYY, CDR2 QGS. The CDR3 totals 19 residues. The trim removed 0 bases at V and 0 bases at J, leaving 13 bases unmatched. These data are taken from a study of Vδ1+ human thymocytes. Sequences come from RNA converted to cDNA by reverse transcription. CDR3 amplicons came from multiplex PCR with pooled V-gene forward and constant-region reverse primers. TCRdb re-called clones from the multiplex PCR reads via CATT. The sample comprises approximately 24,000 delta-chain clones, approximately 7% of which are singletons, and around 0.91% rests with the top ten. Study observations and caveats: Approximately 20% of thymic delta-chain sequences were Vdelta2, with few Vdelta3, unlike blood Vdelta1+ controls. Highly polyclonal TRG and TRD repertoires with Gaussian CDR3 length distributions appeared in thymus.

The V gene is TRDV1, the J gene TRDJ1; TRDD3 agrees at 7 bases. The source of this sequence is a girl under two years old who had congenital heart surgery. Sequencing used Vdelta1+ gamma-delta thymocytes from the thymus. Described subset: FACS-sorted CD3+ TCRalphabeta- TCRVdelta1+ TCRVdelta2- thymocytes. The CDR3 sequence: CALGELKLRPGGYTDKLIF. CDR3 sequence (DNA): TGTGCTCTTGGGGAACTTAAACTACGTCCCGGGGGATACACCGATAAACTCATCTTT.